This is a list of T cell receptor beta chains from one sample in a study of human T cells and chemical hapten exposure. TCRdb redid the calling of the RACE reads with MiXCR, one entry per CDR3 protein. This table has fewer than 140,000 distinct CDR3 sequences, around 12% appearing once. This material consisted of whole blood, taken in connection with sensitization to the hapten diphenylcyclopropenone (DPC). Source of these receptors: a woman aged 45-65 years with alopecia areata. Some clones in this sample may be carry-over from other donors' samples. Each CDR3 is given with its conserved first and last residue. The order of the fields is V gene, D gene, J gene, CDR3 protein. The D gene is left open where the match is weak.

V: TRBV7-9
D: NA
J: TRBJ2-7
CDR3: CASSLGPPEVKQYF

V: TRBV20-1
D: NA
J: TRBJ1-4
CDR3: CSASEGFYEKLFF

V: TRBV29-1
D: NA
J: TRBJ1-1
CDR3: CSVWVVMNTEAFF

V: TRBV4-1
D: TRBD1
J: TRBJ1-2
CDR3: CASSQAKQGANYGYTF

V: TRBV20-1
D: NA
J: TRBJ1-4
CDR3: CSAIWRLEKLFF

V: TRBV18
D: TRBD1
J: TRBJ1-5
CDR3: CASSRPVAGGAEQPQHF

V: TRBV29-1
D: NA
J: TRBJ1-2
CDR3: CSVMQGGYGYTF

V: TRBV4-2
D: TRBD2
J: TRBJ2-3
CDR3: CASSQEGLTSTDTQYF

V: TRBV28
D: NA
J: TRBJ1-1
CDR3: CASREGDFVTEAFF

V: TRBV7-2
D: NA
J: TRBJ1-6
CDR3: CASSLARSNSPLHF

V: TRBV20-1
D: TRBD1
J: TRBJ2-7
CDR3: CSGLTRDSIYEQYF

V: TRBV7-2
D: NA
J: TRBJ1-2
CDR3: CASSPPTSISNYGYTF

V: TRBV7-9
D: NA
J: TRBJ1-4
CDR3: CASSPRAGGNEKLFF

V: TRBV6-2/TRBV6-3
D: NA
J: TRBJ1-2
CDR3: CASSRQVNYGYTF

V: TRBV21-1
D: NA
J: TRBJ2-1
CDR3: CASSLDGTGKKVF

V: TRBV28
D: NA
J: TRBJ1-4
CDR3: CASSLFEKLFF

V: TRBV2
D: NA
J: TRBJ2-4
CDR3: CASRNFEGGNIQYF

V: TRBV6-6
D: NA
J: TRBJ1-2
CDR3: CASSQEWHYGYTF

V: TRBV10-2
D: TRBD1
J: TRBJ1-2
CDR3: CASSESPPQGGLGYTF

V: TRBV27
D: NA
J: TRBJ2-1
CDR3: CASSPRLLDGVGQFF

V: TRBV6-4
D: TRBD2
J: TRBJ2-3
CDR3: CASKASGSTDTQYF

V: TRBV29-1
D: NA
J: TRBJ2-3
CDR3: CSAAWTGRADTQYF

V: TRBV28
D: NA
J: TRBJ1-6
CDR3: CASSRIRTGDSPLHF

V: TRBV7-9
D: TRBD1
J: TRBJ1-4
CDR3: CASSQRQGGEEKLFF

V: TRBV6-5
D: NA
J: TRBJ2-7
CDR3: CASSYSRGYEQYF

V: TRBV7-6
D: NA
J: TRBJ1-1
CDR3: CASSLGSELNTEAFF

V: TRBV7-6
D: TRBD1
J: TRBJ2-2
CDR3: CASSLAGRTGATGELFF

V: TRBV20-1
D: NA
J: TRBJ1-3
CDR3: CSPLRPSGNTIYF

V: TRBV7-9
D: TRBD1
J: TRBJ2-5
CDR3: CASSPGQGQETQYF

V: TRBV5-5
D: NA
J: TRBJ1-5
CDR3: CASSLAIDQPQHF

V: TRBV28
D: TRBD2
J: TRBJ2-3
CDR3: CASTFGGTHTDTQYF

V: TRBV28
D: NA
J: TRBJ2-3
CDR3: CASRRGVDTQYF

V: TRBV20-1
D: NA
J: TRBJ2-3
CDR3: CSAAPLSGRFADTQYF

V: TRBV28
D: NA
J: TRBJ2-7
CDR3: CASRVGFYEQYF

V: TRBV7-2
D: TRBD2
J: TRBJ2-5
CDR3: CASSLQRGEQETQYF

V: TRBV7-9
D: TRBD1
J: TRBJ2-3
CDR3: CASSATGAKDTQYF

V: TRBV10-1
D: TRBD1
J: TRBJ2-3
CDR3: CASSEHGQGALGDTQYF